The sequence of this TCR beta chain was determined in a study of breast tumors, draining lymph nodes, adjacent tissues. This clonotype has a handful of counts. The lymph nodes were axillary draining lymph nodes from breast cancer patients. The V segment lost 0 bases and the J segment 4 bases; nucleotides outside the gene matches: 6. This CDR3 comprises 16 residues. The germline CDR1 and CDR2 sequences are GTSNPN and SVGIG (reference sequence). Each CDR3 protein is one row after TCRdb ran MiXCR on the multiplex PCR reads. The table shows fewer than 150,000 distinct CDR3 sequences, with about 20% occurring only once.

The chain is built from TRBV30 and TRBJ2-1; 10 nucleotides match TRBD2. The receptor's source is a female donor with breast cancer. Some clones in this sample may be carry-over from other donors' samples. The sample consisted of axillary lymph node tissue. The CDR3 reads CAWSVGSSGSYNEQFF. The CDR3 nucleotides are TGTGCCTGGAGTGTTGGGTCTAGCGGGAGTTACAATGAGCAGTTCTTC.